The 2 T cell receptor beta chains reported below all come from one sample, sequenced in a study of T cells in Graves' hyperthyroidism and ophthalmopathy. Amplification yielded TCR beta CDR3 regions, with RNA transcripts as the source. RT-PCR in the first round (using the HTBI primer set) targeted the TCR CDR3. One entry per CDR3 protein, called by TCRdb with MiXCR from the multiplex PCR reads. Of a few hundred thousand distinct CDR3 sequences listed, more than 13% are singletons. Sequencing was done on a sample of blood. These receptors originate from a woman between 25 and 40 years old with Graves' hyperthyroidism.

This clonotype has at least ten counts. J is TRBJ2-7 and V is TRBV28; TRBD2 aligns across 12 bases. V lost 3 bases, J lost 4 bases, and 4 bases stayed unmatched. The CDR3 is 15 amino acids. Germline V gives CDR1 MDHEN, CDR2 SYDVKM. The CDR3 region has the DNA TGTGCCAGCAGTTTCCCGACTAGCGGGAGTTACGAGCAGTACTTC. Encoded protein: CASSFPTSGSYEQYF.

This clonotype was seen a handful of times. The genes are TRBV7-9 and TRBJ2-3, with 11 bases that match TRBD1. This CDR3 contains 17 residues. CDR1 is SEHNR and CDR2 is FQNEAQ in the germline V gene (reference sequence). V was pared by 5 bases and J by 7 bases, with 14 bases of the junction left unmatched. In DNA, the CDR3 is TGTGCCAGCAGCCCAGGACAGGGGGCTCTTTTTCAGAATACGCAGTATTTT. Its protein is CASSPGQGALFQNTQYF.